These 9 T cell receptor beta chains were sequenced from one sample in a study of blood T cell repertoires in COVID-19. Using immunoSEQ multiplex PCR, the repertoire was profiled, and TCRdb retains in-frame clones only, with some absent. The sample records over 85,000 clones, 70% to 90% being singletons. The sequenced material came from peripheral blood. The receptors were sampled from a man between 70 and 80 years old with acute or convalescent COVID-19.

The V and J genes are TRBV6-6 and TRBJ1-4, with 8 bases matching TRBD1. The CDR3 contains 16 residues. CDR1 MNHNY and CDR2 SVGAGI come from the germline V gene (reference sequence). J gave up 8 bases and V 2 bases, and 10 bases lay outside the gene matches. CDR3 region: CASSYLDRGRGEKLFF. The CDR3 DNA reads TGTGCCAGCAGTTACCTTGACAGGGGAAGGGGGGAAAAACTGTTTTTT.

The chain links TRBV6-1 to TRBJ1-5; 8 nucleotides align to TRBD1. This CDR3 contains 16 residues. From germline, CDR1 is MNHNS and CDR2 SASEGT. With V trimmed by 2 bases and J by 5 bases, 8 bases remained unmatched. The CDR3 sequence: CASSERTGSLYQPQHF. DNA of the CDR3: TGTGCCAGCAGTGAAAGGACAGGGTCCCTATATCAGCCCCAGCATTTT.

This clone was counted once. The chain carries TRBV2 and TRBJ2-5, with a tentative D call TRBD2 (6 bases). V lost 7 bases and J lost 5, with 20 bases in between. Per the germline V gene, CDR1 is SNHLY and CDR2 is FYNNEI. This CDR3 contains 15 residues. DNA of the CDR3: TGTGCCAGCACCCCTTTGGGGGGATGGGATGAGACCCAGTACTTC. It specifies CASTPLGGWDETQYF.

Written as DNA, the CDR3 is TGTGCCAGCAGCCGCAGAACGGGGGGCGTTGAGACCCAGTACTTC. Translating gives CASSRRTGGVETQYF. This sequence joins TRBV7-8 and TRBJ2-5; tentative D call: TRBD2 (7 bases). This CDR3 has 15 amino acids. From germline, CDR1 is SGHVS and CDR2 FQNEAQ. The V and J ends lost 5 bases and 5 bases respectively, with 18 bases between them.

The table lists this clone with a count of one. The V call is TRBV27, the J call TRBJ2-6, with TRBD1 identical over 7 bases. Unmatched junction bases numbered 9, after V lost 7 bases and J lost 0 bases. The CDR3 has 17 amino acids. From germline, CDR1 is MNHEY and CDR2 SMNVEV (reference sequence). The CDR3 is CASTRYRDSSGANVLTF. The CDR3 nucleotides are TGTGCCAGCACCAGATACAGGGACAGCTCTGGGGCCAACGTCCTGACTTTC.

CDR3 region: CAWSTGGSFGSEKLFF. The CDR3, as DNA: TGTGCCTGGAGTACAGGGGGCAGTTTTGGGAGTGAAAAACTGTTTTTT. The rearrangement links TRBV30 to TRBJ1-4; 9 nucleotides agree with TRBD1. This CDR3 is 16 amino acids long. In germline, CDR1 is GTSNPN, CDR2 SVGIG (reference sequence). With V trimmed by 2 bases and J by 7 bases, 11 bases remained unmatched. Full variable domain (missing parts from reference TRBV30 and TRBJ1-4): SQTIHQWPATLVQPVGSPLSLECTVEGTSNPNLYWYRQAAGRGLQLLFYSVGIGQISSEVPQNLSASRPQDRQFILSSKKLLLSDSGFYLCAWSTGGSFGSEKLFFGSGTQLSVL.

The chain links TRBV29-1 to TRBJ1-2; unclear D gene. Germline V gene sequence: CDR1 SQVTM, CDR2 ANQGSEA. The length of the CDR3 is 11 residues. V dropped 7 bases and J dropped 8 bases, with 14 bases sitting between them. CDR3 protein: CSAKSERGYTF. CDR3 DNA sequence: TGCAGCGCCAAAAGCGAGAGGGGCTACACCTTC.

The chain combines TRBV19 with TRBJ1-2; 8 bases are shared with TRBD1. V was clipped by 0 bases and J by 4 bases; unmatched bases: 7. The CDR3 runs to 16 residues. The germline CDR1 and CDR2 sequences are LNHDA and SQIVND (reference sequence). In DNA form, the CDR3 reads TGTGCCAGTAGTATAGATCGGGACAGGAGAGGCTATGGCTACACCTTC. Amino acid sequence: CASSIDRDRRGYGYTF.

This chain uses TRBV7-9 with TRBJ2-5, with D unclear. Germline V lookup: CDR1 SEHNR, CDR2 FQNEAQ (reference sequence). The CDR3 runs 13 residues. The V end lost 4 bases, the J end lost 3 bases, and 9 bases lay between the germline ends. Here the CDR3 DNA reads TGTGCCAGCAGCTCTACAGAGAAAGAGACCCAGTACTTC. It is translated as CASSSTEKETQYF.